Sequencing of this T cell receptor (beta chain) was carried out in a study of blood T cell repertoires in COVID-19. Overall study context: Whether acute or convalescent, the COVID-19 samples came from the United States, Italy and Spain.

Here immunoSEQ multiplex PCR was the method, and the copy in TCRdb shows in-frame clones only, minus some. This repertoire shows approximately 150,000 clones, about four fifths found once; its top ten account for roughly 13%. Germline assignment: CDR1 SNHLY and CDR2 FYNNEI. V was clipped by 4 bases and J by 6 bases; unmatched bases: 2. The CDR3 consists of 14 residues. The table lists this clone with a few counts. The V and J genes are TRBV2 and TRBJ1-5, with TRBD1 identical over 11 bases. The receptor was isolated from a man in his sixties or seventies who had recovered from COVID-19. Sequenced input: peripheral blood. In DNA, the CDR3 is TGTGCCAGCAGTGGGGACAGGGGGGGTCAGCCCCAGCATTTT. This gives the protein CASSGDRGGQPQHF.